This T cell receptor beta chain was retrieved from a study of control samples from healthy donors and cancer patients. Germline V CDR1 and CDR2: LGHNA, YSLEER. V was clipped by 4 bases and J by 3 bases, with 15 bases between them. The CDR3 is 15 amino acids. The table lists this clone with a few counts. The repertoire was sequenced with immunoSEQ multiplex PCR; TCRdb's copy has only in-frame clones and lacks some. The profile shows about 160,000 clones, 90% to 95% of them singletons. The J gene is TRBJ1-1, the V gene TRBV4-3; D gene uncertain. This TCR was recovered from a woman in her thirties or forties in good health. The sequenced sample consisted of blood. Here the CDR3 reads CASSREIEGYTEAFF. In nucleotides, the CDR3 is TGCGCCAGCAGCCGCGAAATAGAGGGTTACACTGAAGCTTTCTTT.